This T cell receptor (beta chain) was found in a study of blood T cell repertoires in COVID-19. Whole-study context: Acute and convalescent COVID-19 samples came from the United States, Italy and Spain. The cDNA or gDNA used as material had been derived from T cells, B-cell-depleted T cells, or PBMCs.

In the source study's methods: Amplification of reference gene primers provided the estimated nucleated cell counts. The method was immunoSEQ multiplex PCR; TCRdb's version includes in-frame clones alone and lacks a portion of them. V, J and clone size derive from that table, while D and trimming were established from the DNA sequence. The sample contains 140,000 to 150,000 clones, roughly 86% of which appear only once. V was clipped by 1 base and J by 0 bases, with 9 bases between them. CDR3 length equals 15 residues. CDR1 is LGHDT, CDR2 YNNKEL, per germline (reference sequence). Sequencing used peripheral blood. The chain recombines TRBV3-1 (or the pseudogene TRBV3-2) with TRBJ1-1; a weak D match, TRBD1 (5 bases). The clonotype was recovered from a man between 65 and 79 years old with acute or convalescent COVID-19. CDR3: CASSQGTGMNTEAFF. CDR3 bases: TGTGCCAGCAGCCAAGGAACAGGAATGAACACTGAAGCTTTCTTT.